This T cell receptor beta chain was captured in a study of response to subunit inactivated influenza vaccine. TCRdb processed the RT-PCR reads anew with MiXCR; each CDR3 protein has one entry. The top ten clones hold 6.5% to 8.5% of a sample with 650,000 to 800,000 distinct CDR3 sequences, 11% to 15% of them seen once. This clonotype was counted a few times. Antigen specificity is unknown. Study-level findings and limits: Authors suggested seasonal influenza vaccinations each recruit few new T cells.

CDR1 and CDR2 from the germline V gene are MNHEY and SVGEGT. V gave up 6 bases and J gave up 6 bases, with 14 bases separating them. The CDR3 has 14 residues. The receptor's source is a man aged 50-60 years who received an inactivated influenza vaccine. This material consisted of PBMCs from blood, taken 14 to 15 days before vaccination. This sequence joins TRBV6-2 or TRBV6-3 and TRBJ2-2; D might be TRBD2 (6 bases). CDR3 sequence (DNA): TGTGCCAGCAGCCCCCCTACTAGCTCCGGGGAGCTGTTTTTT. Amino acid sequence: CASSPPTSSGELFF.